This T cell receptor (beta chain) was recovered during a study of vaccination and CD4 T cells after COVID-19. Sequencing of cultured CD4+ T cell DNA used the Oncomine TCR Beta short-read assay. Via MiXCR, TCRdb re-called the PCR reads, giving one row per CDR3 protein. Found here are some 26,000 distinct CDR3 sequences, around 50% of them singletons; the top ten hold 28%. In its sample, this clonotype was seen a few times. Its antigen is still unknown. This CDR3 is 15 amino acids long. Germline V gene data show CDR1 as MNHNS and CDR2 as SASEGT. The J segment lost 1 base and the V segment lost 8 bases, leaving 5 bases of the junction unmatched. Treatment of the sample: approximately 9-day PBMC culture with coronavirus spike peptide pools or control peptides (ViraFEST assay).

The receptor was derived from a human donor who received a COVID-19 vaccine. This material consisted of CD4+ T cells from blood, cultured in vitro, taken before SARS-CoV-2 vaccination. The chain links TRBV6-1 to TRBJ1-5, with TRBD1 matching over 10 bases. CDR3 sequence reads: CASRPGQGSNQPQHF. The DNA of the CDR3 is TGTGCCAGCCGACCGGGACAGGGGAGCAATCAGCCCCAGCATTTT.